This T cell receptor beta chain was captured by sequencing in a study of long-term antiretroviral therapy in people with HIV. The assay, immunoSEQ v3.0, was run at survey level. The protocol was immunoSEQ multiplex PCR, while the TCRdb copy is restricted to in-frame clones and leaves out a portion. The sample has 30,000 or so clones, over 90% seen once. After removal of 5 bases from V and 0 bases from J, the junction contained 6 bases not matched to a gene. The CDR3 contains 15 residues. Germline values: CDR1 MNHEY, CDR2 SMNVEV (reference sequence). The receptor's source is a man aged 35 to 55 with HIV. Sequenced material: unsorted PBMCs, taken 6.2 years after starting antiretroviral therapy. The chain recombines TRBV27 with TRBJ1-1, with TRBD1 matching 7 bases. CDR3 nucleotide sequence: TGTGCCAGCAGTACTGGACAGGCCGTGAACACTGAAGCTTTCTTT. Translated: CASSTGQAVNTEAFF.